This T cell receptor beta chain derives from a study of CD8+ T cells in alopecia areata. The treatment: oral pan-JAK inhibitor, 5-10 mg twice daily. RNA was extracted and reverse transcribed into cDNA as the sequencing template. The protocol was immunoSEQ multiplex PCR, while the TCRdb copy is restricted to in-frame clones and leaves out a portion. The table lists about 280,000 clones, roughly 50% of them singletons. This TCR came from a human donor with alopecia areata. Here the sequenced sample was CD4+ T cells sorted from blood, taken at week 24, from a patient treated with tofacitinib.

The chain's CDR3 is CASKDRGSFTDTQYF. The DNA for the CDR3 is TGTGCCAGTAAAGACAGGGGAAGTTTCACAGATACGCAGTATTTT. The rearrangement joins TRBV19 to TRBJ2-3; 8 positions match TRBD1. This CDR3 contains 15 residues. Germline CDR1 is LNHDA and CDR2 is SQIVND (reference sequence). V shed 7 bases and J 2 bases; nucleotides not matched to a gene: 8. The full variable domain, in which reference TRBV19 and TRBJ2-3 provide the parts outside the CDR3, is DGGITQSPKYLFRKEGQNVTLSCEQNLNHDAMYWYRQDPGQGLRLIYYSQIVNDFQKGDIAEGYSVSREKKESFPLTVTSAQKNPTAFYLCASKDRGSFTDTQYFGPGTRLTVL.